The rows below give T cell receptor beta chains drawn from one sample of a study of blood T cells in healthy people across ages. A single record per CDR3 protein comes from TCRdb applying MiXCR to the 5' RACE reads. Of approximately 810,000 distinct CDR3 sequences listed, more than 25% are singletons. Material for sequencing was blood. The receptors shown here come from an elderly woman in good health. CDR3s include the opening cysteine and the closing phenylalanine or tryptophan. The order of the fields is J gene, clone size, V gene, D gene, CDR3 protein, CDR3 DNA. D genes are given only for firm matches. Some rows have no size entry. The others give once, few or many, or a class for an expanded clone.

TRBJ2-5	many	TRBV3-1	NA	CASSPTGPTSVGHQETQYF	TGTGCCAGCAGCCCGACAGGCCCGACTTCGGTGGGTCACCAAGAGACCCAGTACTTC
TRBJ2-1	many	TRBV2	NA	CASSERGLAIYNEQFF	TGTGCCAGCAGTGAACGAGGGCTAGCTATCTACAATGAGCAGTTCTTC
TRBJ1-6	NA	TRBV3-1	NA	CASSQGETVHSPLHF	TGTGCCAGCAGCCAAGGGGAGACAGTGCATTCGCCCCTCCACTTT
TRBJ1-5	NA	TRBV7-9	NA	CANSSPGVSNQPQHF	TGTGCCAACAGCTCTCCAGGGGTTAGCAATCAGCCCCAGCATTTT
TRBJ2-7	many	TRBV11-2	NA	CASSLDGGHYEQYF	TGTGCCAGCAGCTTAGATGGGGGACACTACGAGCAGTACTTC
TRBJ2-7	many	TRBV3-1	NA	CASSQDTSGPYEQYF	TGTGCCAGCAGCCAAGATACCAGCGGTCCCTACGAGCAGTACTTC
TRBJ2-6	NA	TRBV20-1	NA	CSARVVGGANVLTF	TGCAGTGCTAGAGTCGTAGGGGGGGCCAACGTCCTGACTTTC
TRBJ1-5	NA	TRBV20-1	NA	CSAREATLLNQPQHF	TGCAGTGCTAGAGAGGCGACTCTTCTGAATCAGCCCCAGCATTTT
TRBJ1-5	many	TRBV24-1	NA	CATSDPDRNQPQHF	TGTGCCACCAGTGACCCCGACAGAAATCAGCCCCAGCATTTT
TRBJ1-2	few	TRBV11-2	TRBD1	CASSLLFGQDYGYTF	TGTGCCAGCAGCTTACTCTTTGGACAGGACTATGGCTACACCTTC
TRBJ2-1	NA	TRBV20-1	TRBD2	CSARDGGRDPNEQFF	TGCAGTGCTCGCGACGGCGGGAGGGATCCCAATGAGCAGTTCTTC